This entry is about one TCR beta chain. The antigen is not known. This sample was taken from a study of T-cell memory formation after mild COVID-19. In TCRdb, the 5' RACE reads were re-called with MiXCR into one record per CDR3 protein. The data hold over 250,000 distinct CDR3 sequences, with more than 15% observed a single time. Points from the study as a whole: Prior to infection, memory already included some responding clones, suggesting cross-reactive memory joined.

The CDR3 sequence is 11 residues long. The V end was cut by 6 bases, the J end by 9 bases, with 9 bases between. This clonotype originated in a young man who had mild COVID-19 (a few samples of this study predate the infection). Cell type and time point are not known. The chain links TRBV12-3 or TRBV12-4 to TRBJ2-1; maybe TRBD2 (5 bases). Input material: PBMCs or a T cell subset sorted from them (not recorded which). Here the CDR3 DNA reads TGTGCCAGCAGCCGGGGTCGTGAGCAGTTCTTC. Protein sequence: CASSRGREQFF.